The next 19 T cell receptor beta chains were all read from a single sample in a study of T cell repertoires in cytomegalovirus infection. TCRdb processed the reads anew with MiXCR; each CDR3 protein has one entry. The sample carries hundreds of thousands of distinct CDR3 sequences, less than 25% recorded once. The source material was CD8+ T cells from PBMCs. The receptors were sampled from a human donor in good health (CMV status not recorded). Some clones in this sample may be carry-over from other donors' samples.

This clonotype was observed many times. The chain combines TRBV7-2 with TRBJ2-7; D not resolved. Germline CDR1 SGHTA, CDR2 FQGNSA. Deletions cut 3 bases from V and 3 bases from J, with 6 bases between. The CDR3 totals 12 residues. CDR3 sequence (DNA): TGTGCCAGCAGCTTTTACGGCTACGAGCAGTACGTC. The encoded protein is CASSFYGYEQYV.

In its sample, this clonotype was seen many times. The rearrangement links TRBV14 to TRBJ1-4; D gene ambiguous. The germline gives CDR1 SGHDN, CDR2 FVKESK. This CDR3 contains 15 residues. The V end lost 4 bases, the J end lost 0 bases, and 9 bases lay between the germline ends. The CDR3 is CASSPFGATNEKLFF. The CDR3 DNA is TGTGCCAGCAGCCCCTTTGGTGCAACTAATGAAAAACTGTTTTTT.

This clonotype occurred many times. The J gene is TRBJ1-1, the V gene TRBV12-3 or TRBV12-4; the D is unclear. This CDR3 comprises 15 residues. Trimming took off 2 bases at V and 1 base at J, with 11 bases between the two ends. CDR3 DNA sequence: TGTGCCAGCAGTTTACTCGGGGATCGGAACACTGAAGCTTTCTTT. Its protein product is CASSLLGDRNTEAFF.

The chain joins TRBV9 to TRBJ2-1; possible D gene TRBD1, 6 bases. The V and J ends lost 5 bases and 2 bases respectively, with 14 bases between them. Per germline, CDR1 SGDLS and CDR2 YYNGEE. There are 15 residues in the CDR3. As DNA, the CDR3 is TGTGCCAGCAGTGGTAAGGGGGAGCCCTACAATGAGCAGTTCTTC. This codes for CASSGKGEPYNEQFF.

Only one count was recorded for this clonotype. Germline is not matched at one junction end, which may reflect a read error. The rearrangement joins TRBV12-3 or TRBV12-4 to TRBJ2-6; perhaps TRBD1 as D (5 bases). CDR3 length equals 15 residues. This CDR3 is CASSFESSGADVLTF. The CDR3 nucleotides read TGTGCCAGCAGTTTTGAGAGCTCTGGGGCCGACGTCCTGACTTTC.

The rearrangement uses TRBV7-9 and TRBJ2-3; TRBD2 matches at 7 bases. The CDR3 consists of 15 residues. Germline values: CDR1 SEHNR, CDR2 FQNEAQ (reference sequence). The V gene end was trimmed by 5 bases and the J gene end by 8 bases; junction bases not matched to a gene: 13. This CDR3 reads CASSPPIARGITQYF. The CDR3 bases are TGTGCCAGCAGCCCCCCGATCGCGCGGGGGATTACGCAGTATTTT.

This clonotype was detected ten times or more. The CDR3 is CASSVTGVFNQPQHF. The CDR3 DNA is TGTGCCAGCAGCGTGACAGGGGTCTTCAATCAGCCCCAGCATTTT. The V and J genes are TRBV7-2 and TRBJ1-5; 8 bases agree with TRBD1. The germline V gene has CDR1 SGHTA and CDR2 FQGNSA. The CDR3 consists of 15 residues. J was trimmed by 3 bases and V by 5 bases; bases with no gene match: 6.

The rearrangement joins TRBV7-6 to TRBJ1-5; D remains ambiguous. This CDR3 has 17 amino acids. The V and J ends lost 0 bases and 4 bases respectively, with 16 bases between them. From germline, CDR1 is SGHVS and CDR2 FNYEAQ. The CDR3 DNA is TGTGCCAGCAGCTTAGCTGGTACGGGAAGGAGGAATCAGCCCCAGCATTTT. Residues: CASSLAGTGRRNQPQHF. The full variable domain, in which reference TRBV7-6 and TRBJ1-5 provide the parts outside the CDR3, is GAGVSQSPRYKVTKRGQDVALRCDPISGHVSLYWYRQALGQGPEFLTYFNYEAQQDKSGLPNDRFSAERPEGSISTLTIQRTEQRDSAMYRCASSLAGTGRRNQPQHFGDGTRLSIL.

This clonotype showed up just a few times. The chain joins TRBV6-5 to TRBJ1-6, with D possibly matching TRBD1 (5 bases). Germline V gene sequence: CDR1 MNHEY, CDR2 SVGAGI. V was trimmed by 5 bases and J by 7 bases, leaving 15 bases between them. This CDR3 contains 15 residues. The CDR3 region has the DNA TGTGCCAGCAGTCCTGGGGGGTCAGAAAATTCACCCCTCCACTTT. Protein: CASSPGGSENSPLHF.

This clonotype was seen repeatedly, ten times or more. J is TRBJ2-2 and V is TRBV6-1; D perhaps matches TRBD1 (6 bases). Germline V gives CDR1 MNHNS, CDR2 SASEGT. The length of the CDR3 is 13 residues. V lost 8 bases, J lost 3 bases, and 10 bases lay in between. CDR3 sequence: CASGQPYTGELFF. CDR3 in DNA: TGTGCCAGCGGACAGCCGTACACCGGGGAGCTGTTTTTT.

This clonotype was counted between two and nine times. V is TRBV2 and J is TRBJ2-2, with D perhaps being TRBD1 or TRBD2 (5 bases each). Trimming shortened V by 7 bases and J by 3 bases, and 12 bases separated the two germline ends. The CDR3 length is 14 residues. Per germline, CDR1 SNHLY and CDR2 FYNNEI. Written as DNA, the CDR3 is TGTGCCAGCAATGGGGGAGTCGACACCGGGGAGCTGTTTTTT. Encoded protein: CASNGGVDTGELFF.

The chain uses TRBV15 and TRBJ1-5; 7 bases are a match to TRBD1. Germline V gives CDR1 LNHNV, CDR2 YYDKDF (reference sequence). This CDR3 comprises 14 residues. Trimming at V came to 8 bases and at J to 6 bases, leaving 10 bases not matched to a gene. CDR3 DNA sequence: TGTGCCACCGCGCACCAGGGGGACTGTCAGCCCCAGCATTTT. Translating gives CATAHQGDCQPQHF.

The sample holds a few counts of this clonotype. The chain carries TRBV2 and TRBJ2-3; D unresolved. CDR3 length equals 15 residues. V shed 1 base and J shed 0 bases, with 8 bases lying between them. The germline gives CDR1 SNHLY, CDR2 FYNNEI. The CDR3 region is CASSEGVTSTDTQYF. CDR3 nucleotides: TGTGCCAGCAGTGAAGGGGTAACTAGCACAGATACGCAGTATTTT.

The chain combines TRBV5-6 with TRBJ1-5; the D gene is possibly TRBD1 (5 bases). The V gene's germline CDR1 is SGHDT and CDR2 YYEEEE. CDR3 length equals 16 residues. Trimming pared 0 bases from V and 11 bases from J, leaving 21 bases between. The CDR3 is CASSLGGIGPRGAQHF. CDR3 nucleotides: TGTGCCAGCAGCTTGGGGGGTATAGGCCCCCGAGGGGCCCAGCATTTT.

This clonotype was picked up a small number of times. The chain has TRBV6-2 or TRBV6-3 and TRBJ2-1, with D maybe TRBD2 (5 bases). Germline assignment: CDR1 MNHEY and CDR2 SVGEGT. CDR3 length: 15 amino acids. V gave up 6 bases and J gave up 2 bases, with 14 bases separating them. CDR3 DNA sequence: TGTGCCAGCAGCCCCCGACTCGGGGCCTACAATGAGCAGTTCTTC. Amino acid sequence: CASSPRLGAYNEQFF.

V gene TRBV7-6 combines with J gene TRBJ2-2; D is uncertain. V lost 1 base and J 7 bases, leaving 13 bases between the germline ends. Germline values: CDR1 SGHVS, CDR2 FNYEAQ. The length of the CDR3 is 15 residues. The CDR3 sequence: CASSLVGGAIGELFF. The CDR3 DNA follows: TGTGCCAGCAGCTTAGTAGGTGGTGCCATCGGGGAGCTGTTTTTT.

There are a few counts of this clonotype. V usage is TRBV24-1 and J usage is TRBJ2-2; perhaps D is TRBD1 or TRBD2 (5 bases each). Germline assignment: CDR1 KGHDR and CDR2 SFDVKD. V shed 5 bases and J shed 9 bases, with 12 bases lying between them. CDR3 length: 13 amino acids. The CDR3 DNA is TGTGCCACCAGTGTCGGGACGCTCCGGGAGCTGTTTTTT. As protein: CATSVGTLRELFF.

This clonotype was seen many times. The chain uses TRBV10-3 and TRBJ1-2; 7 nucleotides align to TRBD1. This CDR3 comprises 13 residues. V lost 3 bases and J lost 6; bases outside the gene matches: 4. CDR1 and CDR2 (germline): ENHRY, SYGVKD. The CDR3 nucleotides read TGTGCCATCAGTGAAAAGGGGGCAGATGGCTACACCTTC. It yields the protein CAISEKGADGYTF.

This clonotype appeared once. Because it lacks the conserved phenylalanine or tryptophan at the end, this CDR3 is likely a read error. The chain couples TRBV6-6 to TRBJ1-2, with unresolved D. Germline assignment: CDR1 MNHNY and CDR2 SVGAGI (reference sequence). This CDR3 region has 14 residues. Deletions cut 2 bases from V and 2 bases from J, with 9 bases between. CDR3 sequence (DNA): TGTGCCAGCAGTTACGTACAGTCGAACTATGGCTACACCCTC. Residues: CASSYVQSNYGYTL.